The 13 T cell receptor beta chains presented below share a single source sample, sequenced in a study of PD-1 blockade in mismatch repair-deficient tumors. Clones were read by immunoSEQ multiplex PCR, and TCRdb kept only the in-frame ones, dropping some. The sample records under 50,000 clones, over 60% being singletons. This specimen consisted of PBMCs, obtained before pembrolizumab treatment. These receptor sequences come from an adult with mismatch repair-deficient cancer.

This sequence joins TRBV10-3 and TRBJ1-5, with 9 bases aligning to TRBD1. There are 14 residues in the CDR3. Germline lookup yields CDR1 ENHRY and CDR2 SYGVKD. Trimming took 5 bases from V and 7 from J; bases not matched to a gene: 6. The CDR3 sequence: CAISSDRGVQPQHF. The CDR3, as DNA: TGTGCCATCAGTTCGGACAGGGGAGTCCAGCCCCAGCATTTT.

This chain uses TRBV11-2 with TRBJ2-3, with no clear D. The CDR3 extends over 16 amino acids. V dropped 1 base and J dropped 3 bases, with 14 bases sitting between them. Germline V CDR1 and CDR2: SGHAT, FQNNGV. CDR3 nucleotide sequence: TGTGCCAGCAGCTTAGGGCCAAATTTTCGGACAGATACGCAGTATTTT. Amino acids: CASSLGPNFRTDTQYF. Full variable domain (rest looked up from reference TRBV11-2 and TRBJ2-3): EAGVAQSPRYKIIEKRQSVAFWCNPISGHATLYWYQQILGQGPKLLIQFQNNGVVDDSQLPKDRFSAERLKGVDSTLKIQPAKLEDSAVYLCASSLGPNFRTDTQYFGPGTRLTVL.

This chain joins TRBV27 and TRBJ2-3; tentative D call: TRBD2 (7 bases). V lost 6 bases and J 4 bases, leaving 11 bases between the germline ends. The CDR3 covers 13 residues. The germline CDR1 and CDR2 sequences are MNHEY and SMNVEV (reference sequence). In DNA form, the CDR3 reads TGTGCCAGCAGAATAGGGGGGGCAGATACGCAGTATTTT. Amino acids: CASRIGGADTQYF.

The sample holds a few counts of this clone. The chain is built from TRBV29-1 and TRBJ1-5, with D uncertain. This CDR3 is 13 amino acids long. Per the germline V gene, CDR1 is SQVTM and CDR2 is ANQGSEA. Trimming stripped 5 bases from V and 4 bases from J, with 12 bases between. CDR3 amino acids: CSVQPDLNQPQHF. In DNA form, the CDR3 reads TGCAGCGTTCAGCCGGACCTTAATCAGCCCCAGCATTTT.

This chain connects TRBV9 to TRBJ2-6; D remains ambiguous. This CDR3 spans 17 amino acids. Trimming pared 0 bases from V and 0 bases from J, leaving 10 bases between. The germline V gene encodes CDR1 SGDLS and CDR2 YYNGEE. In DNA form, the CDR3 reads TGTGCCAGCAGCGTAGCGTCAGGCAGCTCTGGGGCCAACGTCCTGACTTTC. It translates to CASSVASGSSGANVLTF.

The V gene is TRBV7-2, the J gene TRBJ2-2; no clear D. V was trimmed by 4 bases and J by 1 base, leaving 4 bases between them. The CDR3 spans 13 residues. Germline V gives CDR1 SGHTA, CDR2 FQGNSA. The CDR3 loop reads CASSSGNTGELFF. CDR3 nucleotide sequence: TGTGCCAGCAGCTCAGGGAACACCGGGGAGCTGTTTTTT.

V usage is TRBV9 and J usage is TRBJ2-4; 10 bases fit TRBD1. Looked up from germline, CDR1 is SGDLS and CDR2 is YYNGEE. There are 13 residues in the CDR3. Germline trimming cut 3 bases from V and 7 bases from J; bases unmatched to any gene: 1. The CDR3 is CASSAGQGNIQYF. The CDR3 DNA is TGTGCCAGCAGCGCGGGACAGGGGAACATTCAGTACTTC.

The chain carries TRBV5-6 and TRBJ2-7; unclear D gene. Trimming removed 1 base at V and 7 bases at J, with 6 bases between. Germline V gene data show CDR1 as SGHDT and CDR2 as YYEEEE. The CDR3 has 11 residues. CDR3 nucleotide sequence: TGTGCCAGCAGCTTGACGTTGGAGCAGTACTTC. It is translated as CASSLTLEQYF.

CDR3 sequence: CASRTDLSYEQYF. In nucleotides, the CDR3 is TGCGCCAGCAGGACGGACTTATCCTACGAGCAGTACTTC. V and J are TRBV10-2 and TRBJ2-7; D is possibly TRBD2 (5 bases). The CDR3 is 13 amino acids. The V and J ends lost 6 bases and 1 base respectively, with 10 bases between them. The germline gives CDR1 WSHSY, CDR2 SAAADI.

The CDR3, as DNA: TGCGCCAGCAGTTTACAGGGGGCAAAGGTGGGAGCTTTCTTT. It is translated as CASSLQGAKVGAFF. V gene TRBV10-1 combines with J gene TRBJ1-1; TRBD1 matches at 9 bases. This CDR3 has 14 residues. Germline V CDR1 and CDR2: WNHNN, SYGVQD (reference sequence). V lost 5 bases to trimming and J lost 10 bases; unmatched junction nucleotides: 11.

This chain links TRBV7-8 with TRBJ2-5; TRBD1 is a possible D gene (6 bases). The CDR3 has 13 amino acids. V lost 4 bases, J lost 2 bases, and 8 bases lay in between. The germline V gene has CDR1 SGHVS and CDR2 FQNEAQ. This CDR3 is CASSSQGQETQYF. The DNA of the CDR3 is TGTGCCAGCAGCTCACAGGGACAAGAGACCCAGTACTTC.

The V call is TRBV5-4, the J call TRBJ2-5, with a tentative D call TRBD1 (6 bases). Germline CDR1 SGHNT, CDR2 YYREEE (reference sequence). This CDR3 has 15 amino acids. V gave up 2 bases and J gave up 3 bases, with 14 bases separating them. CDR3 sequence: CASSFGTTDKETQYF. CDR3 sequence (DNA): TGTGCCAGCAGCTTCGGGACAACCGATAAAGAGACCCAGTACTTC.

This clone was detected a few times. V usage is TRBV2 and J usage is TRBJ1-3, with D maybe TRBD1 (5 bases). The CDR3 runs 15 residues. Germline values: CDR1 SNHLY, CDR2 FYNNEI. V was cut by 5 bases and J by 0 bases, with 11 bases left in between. CDR3 bases: TGTGCCAGCAGTCGGGGCCCAAGCTCTGGAAACACCATATATTTT. Amino acids: CASSRGPSSGNTIYF.